The clone carrying this T cell receptor beta chain showed up just once. This record belongs to a study of cytomegalovirus exposure and HLA in healthy donors. The PCR ran on 60 Vbeta and 13 Jbeta primers. Libraries were prepared by immunoSEQ multiplex PCR; TCRdb keeps only in-frame clonotypes and omits some of them. The sample includes 150,000 to 250,000 clones, approximately 80% of them seen just once. The sample consisted of PBMCs. The sequence was obtained from a boy aged 2 to 9 in good health and CMV-seronegative.

This CDR3 reads CAWTRGADTDTQYF. CDR3 in DNA: TGTGCCTGGACCCGGGGGGCTGACACAGATACGCAGTATTTT. This sequence joins TRBV30 and TRBJ2-3; D possibly corresponds to TRBD2 (7 bases). This CDR3 contains 14 residues. Germline lookup yields CDR1 GTSNPN and CDR2 SVGIG (reference sequence). The V end was cut by 4 bases, the J end by 2 bases, with 13 bases between.